The 18 T cell receptor beta chains listed next were all sequenced from one sample in a study of a mutant IDH1 vaccine in newly diagnosed glioma. Time point noted: baseline, week 1 (first vaccination visit). Noted treatment: pre-vaccination baseline after standard-of-care therapy. Clones were sequenced by immunoSEQ multiplex PCR, and TCRdb holds only the in-frame ones, with some missing. The repertoire holds fewer than 40,000 clones, with roughly 87% as singletons. Sequenced material: PBMCs, taken from a glioma patient treated with radiotherapy, temozolomide or both. The origin of the receptors is a man aged 30 to 45 with glioma.

This rearrangement joins TRBV4-2 to TRBJ2-1; TRBD2 agrees at 10 bases. Trimming took 0 bases from V and 6 from J; bases not matched to a gene: 5. The CDR3 has 16 residues. Germline values: CDR1 LGHNA, CDR2 YNFKEQ. CDR3 DNA sequence: TGTGCCAGCAGCCAAGATGGCCTAGCGGGGGCCAATGAGCAGTTCTTC. It is translated as CASSQDGLAGANEQFF.

The chain employs TRBV2 and TRBJ2-3; possible D gene TRBD1, 6 bases. Between the trimmed V and J ends, which lost 6 bases and 2 bases, there was a span of 12 bases. This CDR3 contains 14 residues. Germline V CDR1 and CDR2: SNHLY, FYNNEI. Here the CDR3 reads CASRQGQHTDTQYF. CDR3 DNA: TGTGCCAGCAGACAAGGACAGCACACAGATACGCAGTATTTT.

The chain couples TRBV30 to TRBJ1-2; a possible D gene is TRBD1 (5 bases). This CDR3 comprises 15 residues. Germline V gene data show CDR1 as GTSNPN and CDR2 as SVGIG (reference sequence). Trimming left V 4 bases short and J 3 bases short, with 18 bases between. In nucleotides, the CDR3 is TGTGCCTGGAAGTTGTACGGGATAGGGGACTATGGCTACACCTTC. Amino acids: CAWKLYGIGDYGYTF.

The chain uses TRBV6-5 and TRBJ1-1, with a weak D call TRBD1 (6 bases). Germline V gives CDR1 MNHEY, CDR2 SVGAGI. The CDR3 contains 12 residues. Deletions cut 9 bases from V and 1 base from J, with 9 bases between. The CDR3 DNA is TGTGCCAGTAGACAGGCGAACACTGAAGCTTTCTTT. It encodes CASRQANTEAFF.

This chain connects TRBV30 to TRBJ2-7; TRBD1 matches at 9 bases. J lost 2 bases, V lost 3 bases, and 8 bases had no gene match. The CDR3 is 15 amino acids. Germline loops: CDR1 GTSNPN, CDR2 SVGIG (reference sequence). CDR3 sequence reads: CAWRRPGQGTYEQYF. The CDR3 DNA is TGTGCCTGGAGACGTCCGGGACAGGGCACCTACGAGCAGTACTTC. The whole variable domain, filled in from reference TRBV30 and TRBJ2-7, reads SQTIHQWPATLVQPVGSPLSLECTVEGTSNPNLYWYRQAAGRGLQLLFYSVGIGQISSEVPQNLSASRPQDRQFILSSKKLLLSDSGFYLCAWRRPGQGTYEQYFGPGTRLTVT.

This chain links TRBV6-1 with TRBJ2-3; TRBD2 aligns across 12 bases. The V gene end was trimmed by 7 bases and the J gene end by 3 bases; junction bases not matched to a gene: 5. The CDR3 has 15 amino acids. Germline CDR1 reads MNHNS; CDR2 reads SASEGT. Written as DNA, the CDR3 is TGTGCCAGCATTTGGACTAGCGGGATTACAGATACGCAGTATTTT. It codes for CASIWTSGITDTQYF.

The chain joins TRBV7-9 to TRBJ1-1; D ambiguous. This CDR3 contains 12 residues. CDR1 and CDR2 from the germline V gene are SEHNR and FQNEAQ (reference sequence). With 2 bases removed from V and 7 bases from J, the gap between germline ends came to 8 bases. The CDR3 DNA sequence: TGTGCCAGCAGCTTACCTCGGGGTGAAGCTTTCTTT. It is translated as CASSLPRGEAFF.

The V and J genes are TRBV10-3 and TRBJ1-1, with 7 bases aligning to TRBD1. The CDR3 has 14 amino acids. With V trimmed by 4 bases and J by 1 base, 3 bases remained unmatched. Germline loops: CDR1 ENHRY, CDR2 SYGVKD. The CDR3 loop is CAISGTGTNTEAFF. CDR3 DNA: TGTGCCATCAGTGGGACAGGCACGAACACTGAAGCTTTCTTT.

The chain is built from TRBV5-6 and TRBJ2-7; 11 nucleotides agree with TRBD2. V dropped 4 bases and J dropped 3; count of bases not matched to a gene: 3. The CDR3 is made up of 14 amino acids. The germline gives CDR1 SGHDT, CDR2 YYEEEE. The CDR3 coding sequence is TGTGCCAGCAGCCCCGGGACTAGCGGCTACGAGCAGTACTTC. It translates to CASSPGTSGYEQYF.

In this sample, this clone turned up a few times. This chain connects TRBV27 to TRBJ1-2; TRBD1 is a possible D gene (5 bases). CDR3 length: 14 residues. Germline values: CDR1 MNHEY, CDR2 SMNVEV (reference sequence). Trimming shortened V by 6 bases and J by 4 bases, and 15 bases separated the two germline ends. The CDR3 DNA reads TGTGCCAGCAGGACCCAGGGACCGAGCTATGGCTACACCTTC. Its translation: CASRTQGPSYGYTF.

This chain links TRBV19 with TRBJ1-4; D call uncertain. This CDR3 is built from 15 residues. V lost 5 bases and J 7 bases, leaving 17 bases between the germline ends. Germline CDR1 and CDR2: LNHDA and SQIVND (reference sequence). The CDR3 sequence is CASSQTTDSGEKLFF. The CDR3 DNA is TGTGCCAGTAGTCAAACTACGGACTCAGGTGAAAAACTGTTTTTT.

The genes are TRBV6-1 and TRBJ2-1, with TRBD2 identical over 8 bases. Per the germline V gene, CDR1 is MNHNS and CDR2 is SASEGT. The CDR3 has 16 residues. The J segment lost 4 bases and the V segment lost 3 bases, leaving 8 bases of the junction unmatched. DNA for the CDR3: TGTGCCAGCAGTGACCGGTCTAGCGGGTGGTACAATGAGCAGTTCTTC. Protein product: CASSDRSSGWYNEQFF.

The V call is TRBV6-5, the J call TRBJ2-1; 9 bases align to TRBD2. V dropped 0 bases and J dropped 10; count of bases not matched to a gene: 1. The CDR3 length is 13 residues. CDR1 and CDR2 (germline): MNHEY, SVGAGI. This CDR3 reads CASSYSRGGEQFF. The DNA of the CDR3 is TGTGCCAGCAGTTACTCGCGGGGGGGCGAGCAGTTCTTC.

The chain has TRBV10-3 and TRBJ1-5; D is ambiguous. CDR3 length equals 14 residues. Trimming pared 2 bases from V and 7 bases from J, leaving 12 bases between. Germline CDR1 ENHRY, CDR2 SYGVKD. The CDR3 nucleotides read TGTGCCATCAGTGAGGCGGAGTCGCGGCAGCCCCAGCATTTT. Translation: CAISEAESRQPQHF.

This clone was seen a single time. V usage is TRBV25-1 and J usage is TRBJ2-1; TRBD1 matches at 8 bases. CDR1 and CDR2 from the germline V gene are MGHDK and SYGVNS. The CDR3 consists of 14 residues. V gave up 6 bases and J gave up 7 bases; unmatched junction bases: 8. The CDR3 nucleotides read TGTGCCAGCAGCTGGACAGGGAGAGGGAATGAGCAGTTCTTC. Its protein product is CASSWTGRGNEQFF.

The chain has TRBV7-9 and TRBJ2-1; the D gene is possibly TRBD1 (5 bases). The CDR3 sequence is 16 residues long. V was cut by 3 bases and J by 0 bases, with 12 bases left in between. The germline gives CDR1 SEHNR, CDR2 FQNEAQ (reference sequence). The CDR3 nucleotides read TGTGCCAGCAGCTTCCAGGGCCTCGGCTCCTACAATGAGCAGTTCTTC. It is translated as CASSFQGLGSYNEQFF.

The chain has TRBV9 and TRBJ1-5; D not resolved. Germline CDR1 and CDR2: SGDLS and YYNGEE. This CDR3 contains 15 residues. The ends were cut back, 0 bases at V and 3 bases at J, with 10 bases in the middle. For the CDR3, the DNA is TGTGCCAGCAGCGTAGGGGCAGCAGACAATCAGCCCCAGCATTTT. This translates into CASSVGAADNQPQHF.

The chain recombines TRBV6-4 with TRBJ1-2, with 10 bases that match TRBD1. Germline values: CDR1 MRHNA, CDR2 SNTAGT. The CDR3 is made up of 14 amino acids. V lost 5 bases, J lost 7 bases, and 7 bases stayed unmatched. This CDR3 is CASSMDRGVAGYTF. The CDR3 nucleotides read TGTGCCAGCAGTATGGACAGGGGGGTCGCTGGCTACACCTTC.